What follows are 18 T cell receptor beta chains derived from one specimen sequenced in a study of blood T cells in healthy people across ages. Primers used in a second PCR of roughly 7 to 12 cycles were a sample-barcoded 5' primer and a J-beta primer mix. TCRdb analysed the 5' RACE reads with MiXCR anew, one entry per CDR3 protein. The data contain 1,800,000 or so distinct CDR3 sequences, roughly 43% of them singletons. Sequencing was performed on blood. These receptors came from a human donor in good health.

This clonotype was recorded only once. The chain joins TRBV10-3 to TRBJ2-1; 12 bases fit TRBD2. Losses at the gene ends were 7 bases for V and 10 bases for J; bases not matched to a gene: 11. The CDR3 has 15 residues. Germline V CDR1 and CDR2: ENHRY, SYGVKD. CDR3 in amino acids: CAITQFLAGGDEQFF. CDR3 in DNA: TGTGCCATCACCCAATTCCTAGCGGGAGGGGACGAGCAGTTCTTC.

A few counts support this clonotype. The chain recombines TRBV10-3 with TRBJ1-1; D call uncertain. Trimming removed 6 bases at V and 1 base at J, with 18 bases between. CDR3 length equals 16 residues. CDR1 is ENHRY and CDR2 is SYGVKD in the germline V gene. The CDR3 nucleotides are TGTGCCATCAGCGGCGTCACGATCAGGCCGAACACTGAAGCTTTCTTT. Amino acid sequence: CAISGVTIRPNTEAFF.

A remark on this clonotype: An end of the junction does not agree with germline; a read error may underlie this. This chain's CDR3 is CAGSELTATYNEQFF. The CDR3 bases are TGTGCCGGCAGTGAACTAACAGCCACCTACAATGAGCAGTTCTTC. The rearrangement links TRBV6-1 to TRBJ2-1; D not resolved. This CDR3 is 15 amino acids long. Germline assignment: CDR1 MNHNS and CDR2 SASEGT.

This sequence joins TRBV29-1 and TRBJ2-3; D is perhaps TRBD2 (5 bases). The CDR3 is 13 residues long. The V gene's germline CDR1 is SQVTM and CDR2 ANQGSEA. Deletions cut 3 bases from V and 7 bases from J, with 14 bases between. CDR3 DNA sequence: TGCAGCGTTGAGGGAGCGGATACTTATACGCAGTATTTT. Translation gives CSVEGADTYTQYF.

This clonotype was picked up many times. The rearrangement links TRBV4-2 to TRBJ2-5, with D hard to call. Germline V gene lookup returns CDR1 LGHNA and CDR2 YNFKEQ. V dropped 0 bases and J dropped 6 bases, with 11 bases sitting between them. The CDR3 consists of 14 residues. The DNA for the CDR3 is TGTGCCAGCAGCCAAGATCCAGAAGGGAAGACCCAGTACTTC. Translated: CASSQDPEGKTQYF.

The sample holds one count of this clonotype. A read error may produce the germline difference seen at one junction end. The genes are TRBV4-3 and TRBJ1-2, with unresolved D. CDR3 length: 13 residues. Per germline, CDR1 LGHNA and CDR2 YSLEER. In nucleotides, the CDR3 is TGCACCAGCAGCCACGGGCGCGACTATGGCTACACCTTC. This codes for CTSSHGRDYGYTF.

Only a few counts were recorded for this clonotype. This sequence joins TRBV5-8 and TRBJ1-5, with TRBD1 identical over 8 bases. Trimming took 3 bases from V and 15 from J; bases not matched to a gene: 14. Germline V gene sequence: CDR1 SGHTS, CDR2 YDEGEE. The CDR3 length is 14 residues. The DNA for the CDR3 is TGTGCCAGCAGCTCCCTTCGCGGAACAGGGGGATGGCATTTT. Amino acids: CASSSLRGTGGWHF.

This chain connects TRBV7-8 to TRBJ1-5; no definite D call. V gave up 3 bases and J gave up 0 bases, with 9 bases separating them. The CDR3 spans 15 residues. Germline CDR1 and CDR2: SGHVS and FQNEAQ. As DNA, the CDR3 is TGTGCCAGCAGCTTTCAGGCCGGTAGCAATCAGCCCCAGCATTTT. Translating gives CASSFQAGSNQPQHF. Looking up the rest from reference TRBV7-8 and TRBJ1-5 gives the full variable domain: GAGVSQSPRYKVAKRGQDVALRCDPISGHVSLFWYQQALGQGPEFLTYFQNEAQLDKSGLPSDRFFAERPEGSVSTLKIQRTQQEDSAVYLCASSFQAGSNQPQHFGDGTRLSIL.

This clonotype occurred a few times. The chain uses TRBV7-2 and TRBJ2-5; no clear D. There are 15 residues in the CDR3. The V end was cut by 3 bases, the J end by 1 base, with 12 bases between. Germline assignment: CDR1 SGHTA and CDR2 FQGNSA. CDR3 protein: CASSFFRGFQETQYF. In DNA, the CDR3 is TGTGCCAGCAGCTTTTTCCGCGGATTCCAAGAGACCCAGTACTTC.

The chain couples TRBV20-1 to TRBJ2-7; tentatively, D is TRBD1 (6 bases). With 5 bases removed from V and 3 bases from J, the gap between germline ends came to 17 bases. Germline lookup yields CDR1 DFQATT and CDR2 SNEGSKA (reference sequence). The CDR3 is 14 residues long. The CDR3 region has the DNA TGCAGTGCTGCAGGGGTATTAGACAGCTACGAGCAGTACTTC. The encoded protein is CSAAGVLDSYEQYF.

This clonotype has more than one count but fewer than ten. The chain combines TRBV29-1 with TRBJ2-1; the D is unclear. CDR3 size: 11 residues. With 5 bases removed from V and 2 bases from J, the gap between germline ends came to 4 bases. Germline CDR1 SQVTM, CDR2 ANQGSEA. The CDR3 loop is CSVYAYNEQFF. DNA for the CDR3: TGCAGCGTTTACGCCTACAATGAGCAGTTCTTC.

This clonotype turned up a few times. The chain is built from TRBV20-1 and TRBJ1-6; TRBD1 might be the D (6 bases). This CDR3 has 13 amino acids. Between the trimmed V and J ends, which lost 6 bases and 5 bases, there was a span of 11 bases. Germline CDR1 and CDR2: DFQATT and SNEGSKA (reference sequence). In DNA, the CDR3 is TGCAGTGCCGAGAGACAGGATAATTCACCCCTCCACTTT. Translated: CSAERQDNSPLHF.

Points on this clonotype: At one end, the junction sequence differs from germline, possibly due to a read error. The chain uses TRBV15 and TRBJ2-3, with TRBD2 identical over 9 bases. Germline loops: CDR1 LNHNV, CDR2 YYDKDF (reference sequence). The CDR3 extends over 16 amino acids. CDR3 protein: CATSRDLASGVNTQYF. As DNA, the CDR3 is TGTGCCACTAGCAGAGATTTGGCTAGCGGGGTTAATACGCAGTATTTT.

This clonotype was picked up a small number of times. The chain couples TRBV20-1 to TRBJ2-7; 10 bases agree with TRBD2. Losses at the gene ends were 5 bases for V and 1 base for J; bases not matched to a gene: 5. The CDR3 is 14 residues long. Per the germline V gene, CDR1 is DFQATT and CDR2 is SNEGSKA (reference sequence). CDR3 nucleotides: TGCAGTGCTTCCACTAGCGGGGCTTCCTACGAGCAGTACTTC. It codes for CSASTSGASYEQYF.

There are a few counts of this clonotype. V is TRBV24-1 and J is TRBJ2-7, with TRBD1 matching 8 bases. Per germline, CDR1 KGHDR and CDR2 SFDVKD. Trimming took 3 bases from V and 5 from J; bases not matched to a gene: 8. The CDR3 runs to 15 residues. The CDR3 region is CATSDTRDRIDEQYF. The CDR3 DNA reads TGTGCCACCAGTGATACCCGGGACAGGATCGACGAGCAGTACTTC.

The sample holds one count of this clonotype. One junction end disagrees with the germline gene, perhaps due to a read error. The chain combines TRBV6-2 or TRBV6-3 with TRBJ2-1; TRBD1 matches at 9 bases. Germline assignment: CDR1 MNHEY and CDR2 SVGEGT. CDR3 length equals 14 residues. The CDR3 spells CASNYGQGYTEQFF. The CDR3 region has the DNA TGTGCCAGCAACTACGGACAGGGGTACACTGAGCAGTTCTTC.

This chain uses TRBV4-1 with TRBJ2-4; D may be TRBD2 (6 bases). This CDR3 region has 14 residues. V was shortened by 8 bases and J by 2 bases, with 13 bases between the two germline ends. Germline V lookup: CDR1 MGHRA, CDR2 YSYEKL. The CDR3 DNA sequence: TGCGCCAGCCAGTCGGGGGTAACCAAAAACATTCAGTACTTC. The encoded protein is CASQSGVTKNIQYF.

V gene TRBV12-3 or TRBV12-4 combines with J gene TRBJ1-2; TRBD1 matches at 7 bases. The CDR3 contains 14 residues. Losses at the gene ends were 3 bases for V and 3 bases for J; bases not matched to a gene: 4. The CDR3 region has the DNA TGTGCCAGCAGTTTTAAGGGGGCCGACTATGGCTACACCTTC. It encodes CASSFKGADYGYTF.